This is a list of T cell receptor beta chains from one sample in a study of T cells after yellow fever vaccination. MiXCR, applied by TCRdb to the 5' RACE reads, yields one record per CDR3 protein. Of about 13,000 distinct CDR3 sequences listed, roughly 4.6% are singletons. The sequences come from PBMCs, either bulk or a sorted T-cell subset (CD4+, CD8+, memory, or dextramer-sorted; not recorded which), collected 45 days after the yellow fever booster vaccination. All receptors derive from a man aged 25-40 years who received the YFV17D yellow fever vaccine. CDR3s include the opening cysteine and the closing phenylalanine or tryptophan. The order of the fields is V gene, J gene, D gene, clone size, CDR3 protein, CDR3 DNA. A D gene is named only where the DNA matches it firmly. Size tells how often a clone was seen, or its class if it is expanded.

TRBV5-1,TRBJ2-2,.,medium-sized,CASSDGNTGELFF,TGCGCCAGCAGCGATGGCAACACCGGGGAGCTGTTTTTT
TRBV27,TRBJ1-4,.,many,CASSPRPNPSEKLFF,TGTGCCAGCAGCCCTCGACCGAATCCCTCAGAAAAACTGTTTTTT
TRBV24-1,TRBJ2-2,.,many,CATSDTHKNTGELFF,TGTGCCACCAGTGATACCCATAAAAACACCGGGGAGCTGTTTTTT
TRBV14,TRBJ2-1,TRBD1,many,CASSRTGTGGEQFF,TGTGCCAGCAGCCGCACCGGGACAGGGGGAGAGCAGTTCTTC
TRBV29-1,TRBJ2-2,.,many,CSVRVQGTGELFF,TGCAGCGTTAGGGTTCAGGGCACCGGGGAGCTGTTTTTT
TRBV6-4,TRBJ2-1,TRBD2,many,CASYPRAGTSGRNWGAYNEQFF,TGTGCCAGCTACCCACGCGCCGGGACTAGCGGGAGAAATTGGGGTGCCTACAATGAGCAGTTCTTC
TRBV12-3/TRBV12-4,TRBJ2-3,.,many,CASSLAGGSTDTQYF,TGTGCCAGCAGTTTGGCAGGGGGGAGCACAGATACGCAGTATTTT
TRBV19,TRBJ1-2,.,once,CASNSPNYGYTF,TGTGCCAGTAACTCCCCTAACTATGGCTACACCTTC
TRBV15,TRBJ1-5,.,few,CSNQPQHF,TGTAGCAATCAGCCCCAGCATTTT
TRBV12-3/TRBV12-4,TRBJ1-1,.,many,CASSRPGGTEAFF,TGTGCCAGCAGCCGACCTGGGGGCACTGAAGCTTTCTTT
TRBV7-9,TRBJ2-7,TRBD1,many,CASSGGEQYF,TGTGCCAGCTCAGGGGGCGAGCAGTACTTC
TRBV2,TRBJ1-2,.,many,CASSVWAMRYTF,TGTGCCAGCAGTGTTTGGGCCATGCGCTACACCTTC
TRBV6-1,TRBJ1-2,.,few,CASSGQMDGYTF,TGTGCCAGCAGTGGACAGATGGATGGCTACACCTTC
TRBV12-3/TRBV12-4,TRBJ2-1,TRBD2,many,CASSSLSGLAMGEQFF,TGTGCCAGCAGTTCACTCTCCGGACTAGCGATGGGTGAGCAGTTCTTC
TRBV20-1,TRBJ2-5,.,many,CSAETYRTQETQYF,TGCAGTGCAGAGACGTATCGCACACAAGAGACCCAGTACTTC
TRBV27,TRBJ2-2,TRBD2,many,CASSLRAGGGGELFF,TGTGCCAGCAGTTTACGAGCGGGAGGGGGCGGGGAGCTGTTTTTT
TRBV6-2/TRBV6-3,TRBJ1-5,.,many,CASSYWAGLAIQPQHF,TGTGCCAGCAGTTACTGGGCGGGGCTGGCGATTCAGCCCCAGCATTTT
TRBV6-1,TRBJ2-3,TRBD1,many,CASTDRGRGTDTQYF,TGTGCCAGCACCGACAGGGGCCGGGGCACAGATACGCAGTATTTT
TRBV6-5,TRBJ2-7,TRBD2,many,CASSGSTFYEQYF,TGTGCCAGTAGCGGGAGTACTTTCTACGAGCAGTACTTC
TRBV6-2/TRBV6-3,TRBJ2-2,TRBD2,few,CASSHLTGTSRSTGELFF,TGTGCCAGCAGTCACCTGACCGGGACTAGCAGATCCACCGGGGAGCTGTTTTTT
TRBV28,TRBJ2-1,.,many,CASSNYLFDEQFF,TGTGCCAGCAGTAACTACCTCTTTGATGAGCAGTTCTTC
TRBV6-6,TRBJ2-1,.,many,CASSYNEQFF,TGTGCCAGCAGTTATAATGAGCAGTTCTTC
TRBV6-2/TRBV6-3,TRBJ2-7,.,many,CASSYPHGVTPYEQYF,TGTGCCAGCAGTTATCCGCACGGGGTCACTCCCTACGAGCAGTACTTC
TRBV20-1,TRBJ2-7,.,many,CSAREADLYEQYF,TGCAGTGCCCGAGAAGCGGATCTCTACGAGCAGTACTTC
TRBV28,TRBJ2-5,TRBD1,many,CASSSQPTGEKETQYF,TGTGCCAGCAGTTCACAACCGACAGGGGAGAAAGAGACCCAGTACTTC
TRBV5-1,TRBJ2-2,.,many,CASSLGGNTGELFF,TGCGCCAGCAGCTTAGGCGGGAACACCGGGGAGCTGTTTTTT
TRBV20-1,TRBJ2-7,TRBD2,many,CSARGGAYEQYF,TGCAGTGCTAGGGGAGGGGCCTACGAGCAGTACTTC
TRBV18,TRBJ1-5,.,many,CASSKDLNQPQHF,TGTGCCAGCTCAAAGGACCTCAATCAGCCCCAGCATTTT
TRBV4-3,TRBJ2-1,TRBD2,many,CASSQEISGRLREQFF,TGCGCCAGCAGCCAGGAGATTAGCGGGAGGCTACGTGAGCAGTTCTTC
TRBV18,TRBJ2-1,.,many,CASSPPDIAGFRTPNEQFF,TGTGCCAGCTCACCACCGGACATAGCCGGGTTCCGTACCCCCAATGAGCAGTTCTTC
TRBV19,TRBJ2-1,.,many,CASSIGGRLNEQFF,TGTGCCAGTAGTATTGGTGGGAGGCTGAATGAGCAGTTCTTC
TRBV6-2/TRBV6-3,TRBJ2-2,TRBD2,many,CASTLAANTGELFF,TGTGCCAGCACACTAGCGGCGAACACCGGGGAGCTGTTTTTT
TRBV10-3,TRBJ1-5,TRBD1,many,CAIRQGEDQPQHF,TGTGCCATCAGACAGGGGGAAGATCAGCCCCAGCATTTT
TRBV5-6,TRBJ2-5,TRBD2,many,CASSLKAGVETQYF,TGTGCCAGCAGCTTGAAAGCGGGAGTTGAGACCCAGTACTTC
TRBV30,TRBJ2-3,.,many,CASSVGQDTQYF,TGTGCCTCTTCAGTCGGGCAAGATACGCAGTATTTT
TRBV5-1,TRBJ1-4,.,many,CASSLDSVNEKLFF,TGCGCCAGCAGCTTGGACAGCGTTAATGAAAAACTGTTTTTT
TRBV7-9,TRBJ2-7,TRBD1,many,CASSRDRPVRYEQYF,TGTGCCAGCAGCAGGGACAGGCCGGTCCGGTACGAGCAGTACTTC
TRBV2,TRBJ2-3,.,many,CASSPRRLDRGTDTQYF,TGTGCCAGCAGTCCTCGACGACTAGACCGGGGGACAGATACGCAGTATTTT
TRBV5-5,TRBJ1-2,.,many,CASTIQGKTNYGYTF,TGTGCCAGCACCATACAGGGAAAGACTAACTATGGCTACACCTTC
TRBV3-1,TRBJ2-7,.,many,CASSQAGYEQYF,TGTGCCAGCAGCCAAGCGGGTTACGAGCAGTACTTC
TRBV9,TRBJ2-7,.,many,CASSGQANTYEQYF,TGTGCCAGCAGCGGGCAGGCGAACACCTACGAGCAGTACTTC
TRBV20-1,TRBJ2-2,TRBD2,many,CSARFDGTSGRRSVTGELFF,TGCAGTGCTAGGTTTGATGGGACTAGCGGGAGACGTTCGGTCACCGGGGAGCTGTTTTTT
TRBV10-2,TRBJ2-5,.,many,CPRRNLDQETQYF,TGCCCTCGGAGGAATTTGGACCAAGAGACCCAGTACTTC